This TCR beta chain was sequenced during a study of cytomegalovirus exposure and HLA in healthy donors. Study-level results: It was reported in a later analysis that an Asian-associated ancestry cluster showed fewer N-insertions than the approximately 670-donor mean.

This CDR3 comprises 14 residues. V was pared by 0 bases and J by 4 bases, with 8 bases between. Germline CDR1 SGHNT, CDR2 YYREEE (reference sequence). The primer mix had 60 Vbeta and 13 Jbeta primers. The table came from immunoSEQ multiplex PCR; TCRdb's copy has only in-frame clones and leaves some out. This sample has approximately 190,000 clones, with roughly 80% found just once. This clone was observed a few times. Its target is not known. This clonotype was obtained from a man between 35 and 55 years old in good health and CMV-seropositive. This rearrangement joins TRBV5-4 to TRBJ1-5; a possible D gene is TRBD1 (5 bases). Sequencing was done on a sample of PBMCs. CDR3 coding DNA: TGTGCCAGCAGCTTGGCCGGGGGTAATCAGCCCCAGCATTTT. The encoded protein is CASSLAGGNQPQHF.